This T cell receptor (beta chain) originates from a study of response to subunit inactivated influenza vaccine. As for this clonotype: Its antigen is still unknown.

Overall study findings and caveats: With each seasonal influenza vaccination, the authors suggested, few new T cells are recruited.

Using its own MiXCR run on the RT-PCR reads, TCRdb lists one record per CDR3 protein. The sample contains some 800,000 distinct CDR3 sequences, 20% to 25% of which appear only once. Trimming stripped 7 bases from V and 4 bases from J, with 13 bases between. The CDR3 extends over 12 amino acids. Per the germline V gene, CDR1 is SQVTM and CDR2 is ANQGSEA. The chain recombines TRBV29-1 with TRBJ2-5; either TRBD1 or TRBD2 may fit D (5 bases each). This TCR was recovered from a man aged 50 or older who received an inactivated influenza vaccine. Here the sequenced sample was PBMCs from blood, taken 5 days after vaccination. For the CDR3, the DNA is TGCAGCGCCGCCGGGACCCGAGAGACCCAGTACTTC. Protein sequence: CSAAGTRETQYF.